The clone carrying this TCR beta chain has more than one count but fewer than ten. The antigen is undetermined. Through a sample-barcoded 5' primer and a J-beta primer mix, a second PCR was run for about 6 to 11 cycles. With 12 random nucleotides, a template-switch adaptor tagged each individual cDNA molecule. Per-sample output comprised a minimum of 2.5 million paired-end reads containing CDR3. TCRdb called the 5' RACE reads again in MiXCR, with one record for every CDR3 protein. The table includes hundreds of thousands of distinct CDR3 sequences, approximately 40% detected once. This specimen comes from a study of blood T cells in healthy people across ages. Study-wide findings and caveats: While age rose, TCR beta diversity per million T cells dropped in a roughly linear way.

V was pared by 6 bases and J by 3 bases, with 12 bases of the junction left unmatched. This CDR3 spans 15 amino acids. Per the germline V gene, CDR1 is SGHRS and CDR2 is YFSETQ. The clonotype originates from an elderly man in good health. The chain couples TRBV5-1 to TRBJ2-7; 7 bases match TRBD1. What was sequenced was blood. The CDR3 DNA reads TGCGCCAGCAAAAGGGACAGTGGGGCAGTCTACGAGCAGTACTTC. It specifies CASKRDSGAVYEQYF. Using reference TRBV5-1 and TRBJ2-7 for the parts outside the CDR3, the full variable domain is KAGVTQTPRYLIKTRGQQVTLSCSPISGHRSVSWYQQTPGQGLQFLFEYFSETQRNKGNFPGRFSGRQFSNSRSEMNVSTLELGDSALYLCASKRDSGAVYEQYFGPGTRLTVT.